This note documents a single T cell receptor (beta chain) sequence. The CDR3 loop spans 15 amino acids. Germline V lookup: CDR1 MNHNY, CDR2 SVGAGI (reference sequence). V trimming: 6 bases; J trimming: 6 bases; junction bases outside the gene matches: 7. In the original workflow: Amplifying reference gene primers gave estimates of nucleated cell counts. Clones were sequenced by immunoSEQ multiplex PCR, and TCRdb holds only the in-frame ones, with some missing. Clonal size and the V and J genes are those of that table, whereas D and trimming came from the DNA. The data show hundreds of thousands of clones, approximately 85% seen once. The sample originates from a study of blood T cell repertoires in COVID-19. On the study more broadly: Some COVID-19 samples were acute and others convalescent; all came from the United States, Italy and Spain. PBMCs, B-cell-depleted T cells, or T cells provided the cDNA or gDNA that made up the material.

Sequencing was done on a sample of peripheral blood. The receptor was isolated from a woman in her sixties or seventies with active or convalescent COVID-19. The chain employs TRBV6-6 and TRBJ2-1; 11 positions match TRBD1. The CDR3 loop is CASRASGTGGNEQFF. Here the CDR3 DNA reads TGTGCCAGCAGAGCCTCCGGGACAGGGGGCAATGAGCAGTTCTTC.